This T cell receptor beta chain derives from a study of beta chain features in type 1 diabetes. V lost 3 bases, J lost 2 bases, and 4 bases stayed unmatched. The CDR3 sequence is 15 residues long. Germline V lookup: CDR1 MNHEY, CDR2 SMNVEV (reference sequence). This clone was recorded at least ten times. Its antigen is undetermined. Every participating donor gave one draw, a heparinised blood sample averaging about 110 mL. CD45RO/CCR7/CD25/CD127/CD95/CD27 separated CD4+ naive, central memory, regulatory and stem cell-like memory cells by sorting. Expressed TCRB transcripts were sequenced because the entire RNA isolate underwent reverse transcription. TCRdb's table, derived via immunoSEQ multiplex PCR, lists solely in-frame clones and lacks some. This table holds around 340,000 clones, roughly a tenth found once. Study-level points and caveats: Patients with Type 1 diabetes showed moderately but significantly shorter TCRB CDR3s in all four CD4+ subsets. Naive, central memory and regulatory TCRB repertoires appeared more similar among patients than healthy donors. HLA influence on TCRB rearrangement stayed unresolved here.

The sequenced sample consisted of central memory CD4+ T cells from blood. This clonotype was obtained from a man aged 30 to 45 with type 1 diabetes. The chain combines TRBV27 with TRBJ2-7; 10 nucleotides agree with TRBD1. CDR3 nucleotide sequence: TGTGCCAGCAGTTTTATGACAGGGGGCACCTACGAGCAGTACTTC. Protein sequence: CASSFMTGGTYEQYF.